The T cell receptor (beta chain) under discussion was sequenced for a study of shared clonotypes between healthy human individuals. Looking at the study overall: The study used three CD4 naive, three CD4 memory, two CD8 naive and one CD8 memory plate per donor. Study observations and caveats: Across a handful of donors, naive CD4 shared around 5.4%, naive CD8 about 3.2%, memory CD4 2% to 2.5%, memory CD8 approximately 0.4%.

As concerns this clone: What it binds is not known.

Clones were read by immunoSEQ multiplex PCR, and TCRdb kept only the in-frame ones, dropping some. The sample lists roughly 2,500,000 clones, 80% to 95% occurring once. The CDR3 totals 13 residues. CDR1 and CDR2 from the germline V gene are SGHAT and FQNNGV. The V end lost 1 base, the J end lost 3 bases, and 6 bases lay between the germline ends. This sequence was found in a man younger than 35 in good health. Some clones in this sample may be carry-over from other donors' samples. The rearrangement uses TRBV11-2 and TRBJ2-5; possible D gene TRBD1, 5 bases. Sample: naive CD4+ T cells from PBMCs. Stated subset: CD45RA+ positively selected. CDR3 loop: CASSLAGKETQYF. The CDR3 DNA reads as TGTGCCAGCAGCTTAGCAGGGAAAGAGACCCAGTACTTC. Drawing the rest from reference TRBV11-2 and TRBJ2-5, the complete variable domain is EAGVAQSPRYKIIEKRQSVAFWCNPISGHATLYWYQQILGQGPKLLIQFQNNGVVDDSQLPKDRFSAERLKGVDSTLKIQPAKLEDSAVYLCASSLAGKETQYFGPGTRLLVL.